This TCR beta chain was found in a study of T-cell memory formation after mild COVID-19. Whole-study findings and limits: The study found contracting CD4+ clones mainly in CM and EM and contracting CD8+ clones in EMRA. Clones that contracted from day 15 to 85 had balanced CD4/CD8; later expanders were CD4+ biased. Several responding clones turned up in pre-infection memory, indicating that cross-reactive memory may have taken part.

CDR3 length equals 15 residues. V lost 7 bases and J 0 bases, leaving 16 bases between the germline ends. Germline loops: CDR1 SGHDT, CDR2 YYEEEE. In regard to this clonotype: Its antigen is unidentified.

UMIs and sample barcodes were carried by the TCR alpha and TCR beta cDNA libraries that 5'RACE produced using constant-segment primers. TCRdb independently ran MiXCR on the 5' RACE reads; one entry per CDR3 protein. The sample contains some 150,000 distinct CDR3 sequences, 14% of which appear only once. This TCR was recovered from an adult woman who had mild COVID-19 (a few samples of this study predate the infection). Cell type and time point are not known. The V gene is TRBV5-6, the J gene TRBJ1-1, with D possibly TRBD1 on 5 matching bases. The sample was PBMCs or a T cell subset sorted from them (not recorded which). CDR3 protein: CASRPTGSMNTEAFF. CDR3 DNA: TGTGCCAGCCGTCCCACAGGATCCATGAACACTGAAGCTTTCTTT.